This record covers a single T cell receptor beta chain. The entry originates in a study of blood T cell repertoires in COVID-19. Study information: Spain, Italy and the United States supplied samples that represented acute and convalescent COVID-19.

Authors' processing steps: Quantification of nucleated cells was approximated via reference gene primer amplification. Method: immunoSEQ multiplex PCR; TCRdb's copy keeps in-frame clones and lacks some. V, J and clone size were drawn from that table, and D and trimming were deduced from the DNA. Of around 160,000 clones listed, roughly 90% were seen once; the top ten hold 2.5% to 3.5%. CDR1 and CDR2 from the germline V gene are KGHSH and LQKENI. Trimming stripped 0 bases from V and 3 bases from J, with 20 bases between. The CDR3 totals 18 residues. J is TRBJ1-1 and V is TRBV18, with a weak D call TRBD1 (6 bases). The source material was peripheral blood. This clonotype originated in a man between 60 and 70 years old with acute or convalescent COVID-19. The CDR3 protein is CASSPPGRRGHQDTEAFF. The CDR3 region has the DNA TGTGCCAGCTCACCACCGGGACGTCGGGGACATCAGGACACTGAAGCTTTCTTT.